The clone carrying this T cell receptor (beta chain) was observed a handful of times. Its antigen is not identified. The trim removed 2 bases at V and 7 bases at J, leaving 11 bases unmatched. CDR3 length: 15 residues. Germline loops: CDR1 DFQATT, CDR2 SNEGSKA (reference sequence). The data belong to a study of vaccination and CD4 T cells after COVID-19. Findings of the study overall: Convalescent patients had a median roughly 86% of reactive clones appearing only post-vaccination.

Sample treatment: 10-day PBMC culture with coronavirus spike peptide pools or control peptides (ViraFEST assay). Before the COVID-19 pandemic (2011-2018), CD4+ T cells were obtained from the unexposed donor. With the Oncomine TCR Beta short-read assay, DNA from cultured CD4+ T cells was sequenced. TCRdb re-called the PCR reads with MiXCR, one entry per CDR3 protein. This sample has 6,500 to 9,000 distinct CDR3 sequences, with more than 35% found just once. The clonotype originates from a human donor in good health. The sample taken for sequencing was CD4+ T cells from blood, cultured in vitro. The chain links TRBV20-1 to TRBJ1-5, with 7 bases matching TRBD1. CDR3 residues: CSARKTGQNRQPQHF. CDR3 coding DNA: TGCAGTGCTAGAAAGACGGGACAGAACCGACAGCCCCAGCATTTT.